This T cell receptor (beta chain) was captured by sequencing in a study of brain metastases from non-small cell lung cancer. Losses at the gene ends were 4 bases for V and 0 bases for J; bases not matched to a gene: 9. This CDR3 is built from 16 residues. CDR1 is LNHDA, CDR2 SQIVND, per germline (reference sequence). Assay used: immunoSEQ multiplex PCR; TCRdb lists only in-frame clones, some missing. The repertoire holds a few thousand clones, with around four fifths as singletons. The clonotype comes from a donor at least 40 years old with non-small cell lung cancer. The sample comprised tumor-adjacent normal tissue. This chain joins TRBV19 and TRBJ2-7, with TRBD1 matching 7 bases. Written as DNA, the CDR3 is TGTGCCAGTAGTAAACCAGGACAGGCAAGCTCCTACGAGCAGTACTTC. As protein: CASSKPGQASSYEQYF.